This T cell receptor beta chain comes out of a study of cytomegalovirus exposure and HLA in healthy donors. Study findings and constraints: Within a later analysis, the majority of CMV-associated TCR beta chains appeared HLA-restricted.

This clone rates as medium-sized (0.01 to 0.1%). Its antigen is not known. PCR primers comprised 60 Vbeta and 13 Jbeta primers. Sequencing was performed with immunoSEQ multiplex PCR; in TCRdb, only in-frame clones are kept and a portion is missing. The table has 100,000 to 150,000 clones, roughly 77% seen once. Trimming shortened V by 2 bases and J by 10 bases, and 20 bases separated the two germline ends. Germline V CDR1 and CDR2: SEHNR, FQNEAQ (reference sequence). The CDR3 loop spans 15 amino acids. This TCR was sampled from a man younger than 45 in good health and CMV-seronegative. Sequencing was done on a sample of PBMCs. The chain recombines TRBV7-9 with TRBJ1-1; possible D gene TRBD1, 6 bases. The CDR3 region is CASSLISTGGTRAFF. The CDR3 DNA is TGTGCCAGCAGCTTAATTTCGACGGGGGGCACACGAGCTTTCTTT.